Sequencing of this TCR beta chain was carried out in a study of blood T cell repertoires in COVID-19. At the level of the study: Researchers got acute and convalescent COVID-19 samples from the United States, Italy and Spain. Sources were T cells, B-cell-depleted T cells, or PBMCs; the material itself was cDNA or gDNA.

Ages ranged from 18 to 89 years, with residence in approximately 25 US areas. Self-reported history from a screening survey and questionnaire set each donor's cohort. Measured with immunoSEQ multiplex PCR; TCRdb has only the in-frame clones, and not every one. The table records some 210,000 clones, around 81% of them present only once. The source of this sequence is a woman in her forties or fifties with acute COVID-19. Material for sequencing was PBMCs or T cells enriched from blood (not recorded which).

DNA of the CDR3: TGTGCCAGCAGCCCAGGGACAGGGTGGTATGGCTACACCTTC. Translating it yields CASSPGTGWYGYTF. The genes are TRBV11-2 and TRBJ1-2; 9 bases line up with TRBD1. This CDR3 has 14 amino acids. J gave up 5 bases and V 5 bases, and 6 bases lay outside the gene matches. The germline gives CDR1 SGHAT, CDR2 FQNNGV.